Sequencing of this T cell receptor beta chain was carried out in a study of identical twins. The trim removed 5 bases at V and 3 bases at J, leaving 10 bases unmatched. The CDR3 spans 15 residues. Per the germline V gene, CDR1 is MGHRA and CDR2 is YSYEKL. Through template switching, a universal primer site was introduced, and the cDNA contained unique molecular identifiers. MiXCR was run by TCRdb on the 5' RACE reads, yielding one entry per CDR3 protein. The sample includes about 900,000 distinct CDR3 sequences, roughly an eighth of them seen just once. This clonotype appeared many times. A further study also used this sample, focusing on yellow fever vaccine responses in identical twins. That source reports: As reported, the vaccine T cell response of twins seemed partly convergent and partly personalized.

The clonotype was recovered from a woman aged 18-30 years in good health. Sequenced: PBMCs. V and J are TRBV4-1 and TRBJ2-7; TRBD1 aligns across 7 bases. As DNA, the CDR3 is TGCGCCAGCAGCTTAAGGACAGGTTCTTTCTACGAGCAGTACTTC. Its protein product is CASSLRTGSFYEQYF.